The 32 T cell receptor beta chains reported below all come from one sample, sequenced in a study of a mutant IDH1 vaccine in newly diagnosed glioma. The repertoire was sequenced with immunoSEQ multiplex PCR; TCRdb's copy has only in-frame clones and lacks some. Here the sample spans 30,000 or so clones, around three quarters being singletons. The time point here: week 35, safety follow-up. Each vaccine dose was 300 ug of mutant IDH1 20-mer peptide, with topical imiquimod. No antigen has been identified for these receptors. Sample: PBMCs, taken from a glioma patient whose treatment included an IDH1 peptide vaccine. The source is a woman aged 30 to 39 with glioma. Some clones in this sample may be carry-over from other donors' samples.

The gene calls are TRBV5-4 and TRBJ1-4; TRBD1 matches at 8 bases. V shed 1 base and J 2 bases; nucleotides not matched to a gene: 4. Germline CDR1 is SGHNT and CDR2 is YYREEE (reference sequence). There are 16 residues in the CDR3. Written as DNA, the CDR3 is TGTGCCAGCAGCTTGCAGGGGGCCGGCACTAATGAAAAACTGTTTTTT. It yields the protein CASSLQGAGTNEKLFF.

J is TRBJ2-5 and V is TRBV5-4; 8 bases align to TRBD2. The CDR3 runs 13 residues. The V and J ends lost 7 bases and 5 bases, in that order; junction bases with no gene match: 7. Germline V lookup: CDR1 SGHNT, CDR2 YYREEE (reference sequence). In DNA form, the CDR3 reads TGTGCCAGCGCCCCCGGGGGGGCCGAGACCCAGTACTTC. It encodes CASAPGGAETQYF. Looking up the rest from reference TRBV5-4 and TRBJ2-5 gives the full variable domain: ETGVTQSPTHLIKTRGQQVTLRCSSQSGHNTVSWYQQALGQGPQFIFQYYREEENGRGNFPPRFSGLQFPNYSSELNVNALELDDSALYLCASAPGGAETQYFGPGTRLLVL.

The V call is TRBV5-4, the J call TRBJ2-7; 7 bases map to TRBD1. V was pared by 0 bases and J by 3 bases, with 3 bases of the junction left unmatched. Per germline, CDR1 SGHNT and CDR2 YYREEE (reference sequence). The CDR3 runs to 14 residues. The CDR3 DNA reads as TGTGCCAGCAGCTTGGGACAGGGCAGCTACGAGCAGTACTTC. It codes for CASSLGQGSYEQYF.

In the case of this clone: A junction boundary mismatches the germline segment, possibly from a read error. The chain employs TRBV15 and TRBJ2-1; no definite D call. Germline assignment: CDR1 LNHNV and CDR2 YYDKDF (reference sequence). The CDR3 runs 14 residues. CDR3 nucleotide sequence: TGTGCCACCAGCAGAGATTCTTTCGGGTTCTTTCATGTCTTC. Amino acids: CATSRDSFGFFHVF.

In its sample, this clone was seen a few times. The chain couples TRBV11-2 to TRBJ2-1; TRBD2 agrees at 8 bases. The V gene's germline CDR1 is SGHAT and CDR2 FQNNGV. The ends lost 5 bases at V and 8 bases at J; junction bases unmatched: 14. The CDR3 consists of 16 residues. The CDR3 coding sequence is TGTGCCAGCAGCCGAATCGCCAGCGGGAGTTTTGATGAGCAGTTCTTC. This encodes CASSRIASGSFDEQFF.

This chain uses TRBV18 with TRBJ1-5; D is unresolved. The CDR3 is 16 residues long. The V end was cut by 6 bases, the J end by 0 bases, with 15 bases between. Germline V gives CDR1 KGHSH, CDR2 LQKENI. The CDR3 sequence: CASSPGSLYSNQPQHF. The CDR3, as DNA: TGTGCCAGCTCTCCGGGCAGTCTCTATAGCAATCAGCCCCAGCATTTT.

The V gene is TRBV2, the J gene TRBJ2-7; 13 positions agree with TRBD2. CDR1 is SNHLY, CDR2 FYNNEI, per germline. Unmatched junction bases numbered 7, after V lost 3 bases and J lost 5 bases. The CDR3 sequence is 16 residues long. The CDR3 sequence is CASSDVGLAGDHEQYF. Written as DNA, the CDR3 is TGTGCCAGCAGTGATGTCGGACTAGCGGGAGACCACGAGCAGTACTTC.

The rearrangement joins TRBV7-8 to TRBJ1-2; TRBD1 matches 9 bases. The trim removed 4 bases at V and 8 bases at J, leaving 8 bases unmatched. Germline loops: CDR1 SGHVS, CDR2 FQNEAQ. This CDR3 comprises 14 residues. The CDR3 DNA is TGTGCCAGCAGCTCCCGGGACAGGGTGTGGGGCTACACCTTC. It is translated as CASSSRDRVWGYTF.

The rearrangement joins TRBV29-1 to TRBJ1-2; D is perhaps TRBD1 (5 bases). CDR3 length equals 12 residues. The V gene lost 3 bases and the J gene lost 5 bases, with 10 bases spanning the gap. Germline V gene data show CDR1 as SQVTM and CDR2 as ANQGSEA. CDR3 DNA: TGCAGCGTTGAGTGGGGCAGGTATGGCTACACCTTC. Translation gives CSVEWGRYGYTF.

V is TRBV11-3 and J is TRBJ2-7; no clear D gene. From germline, CDR1 is SGHNT and CDR2 YENEEA. The CDR3 is 11 amino acids. The V and J ends lost 2 bases and 2 bases respectively, with 1 base between them. The DNA of the CDR3 is TGTGCCAGCAGCTTAACCTACGAGCAGTACTTC. Encoded protein: CASSLTYEQYF.

This chain uses TRBV6-1 with TRBJ2-1; possibly TRBD2 for D (6 bases). The germline V gene has CDR1 MNHNS and CDR2 SASEGT. V was cut by 10 bases and J by 6 bases, with 22 bases left in between. The CDR3 sequence is 15 residues long. The chain's CDR3 is CATAAPGLAFNEQFF. The DNA for the CDR3 is TGTGCCACAGCTGCCCCGGGACTTGCCTTCAATGAGCAGTTCTTC.

V usage is TRBV5-6 and J usage is TRBJ2-7; D possibly uses TRBD1 or TRBD2 (5 bases each). The germline V gene encodes CDR1 SGHDT and CDR2 YYEEEE. The ends were cut back, 4 bases at V and 4 bases at J, with 15 bases in the middle. CDR3 length: 14 amino acids. The CDR3 bases are TGTGCCAGCAGCCCCCCGGGGCAGGAGTACGAGCAGTACTTC. Amino acids: CASSPPGQEYEQYF.

This clone was counted a few times. The J gene is TRBJ1-3, the V gene TRBV9, with D unresolved. Trimming shortened V by 1 base and J by 0 bases, and 11 bases separated the two germline ends. Germline V CDR1 and CDR2: SGDLS, YYNGEE. The CDR3 contains 16 residues. This CDR3 reads CASSVKPTSSGNTIYF. The CDR3 nucleotides read TGTGCCAGCAGCGTAAAGCCAACGAGCTCTGGAAACACCATATATTTT.

This chain joins TRBV19 and TRBJ2-7; TRBD1 matches 8 bases. Germline V CDR1 and CDR2: LNHDA, SQIVND (reference sequence). V lost 5 bases, J lost 0 bases, and 9 bases stayed unmatched. CDR3 length equals 16 residues. For the CDR3, the DNA is TGTGCCAGTAGTCTATCAGGGACAGGAAGCTCCTACGAGCAGTACTTC. Translation gives CASSLSGTGSSYEQYF.

This chain connects TRBV18 to TRBJ1-1; a possible D gene is TRBD1 (6 bases). This CDR3 region has 12 residues. The ends were cut back, 6 bases at V and 8 bases at J, with 13 bases in the middle. The V gene's germline CDR1 is KGHSH and CDR2 LQKENI. The DNA for the CDR3 is TGTGCCAGCTCCCGAGCCGACAGGGAAGCTTTCTTT. This encodes CASSRADREAFF.

The chain uses TRBV27 and TRBJ2-3; the match to TRBD2 covers 8 bases. Per the germline V gene, CDR1 is MNHEY and CDR2 is SMNVEV (reference sequence). J lost 1 base, V lost 5 bases, and 8 bases had no gene match. The CDR3 sequence is 16 residues long. The CDR3 loop reads CASSHPLTSGTDTQYF. The CDR3 DNA follows: TGTGCCAGCAGTCACCCCTTGACTAGCGGCACAGATACGCAGTATTTT.

The V call is TRBV19, the J call TRBJ2-1, with 11 positions matching TRBD2. The germline V gene has CDR1 LNHDA and CDR2 SQIVND (reference sequence). The V and J ends lost 6 bases and 4 bases, in that order; junction bases with no gene match: 5. This CDR3 region has 15 residues. The CDR3 loop reads CASRGTSGAYNEQFF. CDR3 coding DNA: TGTGCCAGTAGGGGGACTAGCGGAGCTTACAATGAGCAGTTCTTC.

The CDR3 is CASSARTGEGEKLFF. The CDR3 DNA reads TGTGCCAGCAGCGCCCGGACAGGAGAGGGTGAAAAACTGTTTTTT. The chain carries TRBV7-8 and TRBJ1-4; 7 bases are shared with TRBD1. Germline loops: CDR1 SGHVS, CDR2 FQNEAQ. V was clipped by 5 bases and J by 7 bases; unmatched bases: 10. The CDR3 is 15 amino acids.

V usage is TRBV5-1 and J usage is TRBJ1-1; the D gene is possibly TRBD1 (5 bases). V dropped 3 bases and J dropped 1 base, with 13 bases sitting between them. Germline loops: CDR1 SGHRS, CDR2 YFSETQ. CDR3 length equals 15 residues. CDR3: CASSSTGLSNTEAFF. DNA for the CDR3: TGCGCCAGCAGCTCGACGGGACTTTCGAACACTGAAGCTTTCTTT.

This clone showed up just a few times. The chain employs TRBV7-8 and TRBJ2-7; 8 bases match TRBD2. J gave up 4 bases and V 7 bases, and 9 bases lay outside the gene matches. Germline V gene data show CDR1 as SGHVS and CDR2 as FQNEAQ. CDR3 size: 14 residues. The CDR3 region is CASTSGLVLYEQYF. The CDR3, as DNA: TGTGCCAGCACCTCGGGACTAGTCCTTTACGAGCAGTACTTC.

This clone qualifies as medium-sized (0.01 to 0.1%). The chain is built from TRBV27 and TRBJ1-1; no reliable D call. Germline-derived CDR1 and CDR2 are MNHEY and SMNVEV (reference sequence). This CDR3 region has 12 residues. The V end was cut by 3 bases, the J end by 7 bases, with 9 bases between. The CDR3 nucleotides read TGTGCCAGCAGTTTGGTCGGCCGTGAAGCTTTCTTT. As protein: CASSLVGREAFF.

The chain links TRBV5-1 to TRBJ2-7; TRBD1 might be the D (7 bases). Trimming removed 4 bases at V and 4 bases at J, with 18 bases between. The germline gives CDR1 SGHRS, CDR2 YFSETQ. The CDR3 sequence is 15 residues long. CDR3 bases: TGCGCCAGCAGCCCCCTCGGAGGGGGCCTTTACGAGCAGTACTTC. It encodes CASSPLGGGLYEQYF.

The J gene is TRBJ2-7, the V gene TRBV15; TRBD1 is a possible D gene (7 bases). Per germline, CDR1 LNHNV and CDR2 YYDKDF (reference sequence). The CDR3 is made up of 14 amino acids. V lost 3 bases and J 2 bases, leaving 11 bases between the germline ends. The CDR3 is CATSSRGAAYEQYF. As DNA, the CDR3 is TGTGCCACCAGCAGCAGGGGGGCTGCCTACGAGCAGTACTTC.

This clone was detected once. This chain joins TRBV5-1 and TRBJ1-4, with a weak D call TRBD1 (6 bases). The germline gives CDR1 SGHRS, CDR2 YFSETQ. Trimming removed 4 bases from V and 0 bases from J, with 10 bases in between. The CDR3 loop spans 15 amino acids. The DNA of the CDR3 is TGCGCCAGCAGCCCCGGGACACCAACTAATGAAAAACTGTTTTTT. This gives the protein CASSPGTPTNEKLFF. The variable domain in full, completed from reference TRBV5-1 and TRBJ1-4, reads KAGVTQTPRYLIKTRGQQVTLSCSPISGHRSVSWYQQTPGQGLQFLFEYFSETQRNKGNFPGRFSGRQFSNSRSEMNVSTLELGDSALYLCASSPGTPTNEKLFFGSGTQLSVL.

This clone was picked up one time. CDR3 amino acids: CASSHGDTQYF. In DNA, the CDR3 is TGTGCCAGCAGCCACGGAGATACGCAGTATTTT. This rearrangement joins TRBV14 to TRBJ2-3; D gene unclear. Trimming left V 3 bases short and J 5 bases short, with 3 bases between. The CDR3 length is 11 residues. CDR1 and CDR2 (germline): SGHDN, FVKESK.

The J gene is TRBJ1-3, the V gene TRBV18; no clear D. The CDR3 consists of 11 residues. Germline V CDR1 and CDR2: KGHSH, LQKENI. Trimming removed 6 bases at V and 11 bases at J, with 11 bases between. CDR3 region: CASSPGLSIYF. CDR3 bases: TGTGCCAGCTCTCCGGGTTTATCCATATATTTT.

The chain uses TRBV6-5 and TRBJ2-7; D perhaps matches TRBD2 (6 bases). The ends were cut back, 1 base at V and 4 bases at J, with 11 bases in the middle. The germline V gene has CDR1 MNHEY and CDR2 SVGAGI. The CDR3 consists of 14 residues. CDR3 loop: CASSYLPGEYEQYF. CDR3 nucleotide sequence: TGTGCCAGCAGTTACTTACCGGGGGAGTACGAGCAGTACTTC.

This sequence joins TRBV9 and TRBJ2-7; TRBD2 matches at 10 bases. This CDR3 has 14 residues. Germline V CDR1 and CDR2: SGDLS, YYNGEE. V lost 4 bases and J lost 2; bases outside the gene matches: 3. The CDR3 DNA is TGTGCCAGCAGCAATGGACTAGCGGCCTACGAGCAGTACTTC. Protein: CASSNGLAAYEQYF.

The V and J genes are TRBV7-9 and TRBJ2-7; D is uncertain. Trimming took off 4 bases at V and 7 bases at J, with 11 bases between the two ends. The CDR3 loop spans 12 amino acids. CDR1 and CDR2 (germline): SEHNR, FQNEAQ (reference sequence). The CDR3 sequence is CASSSDVWEQYF. CDR3 DNA sequence: TGTGCCAGCAGCTCCGACGTATGGGAGCAGTACTTC.

The rearrangement uses TRBV29-1 and TRBJ1-2; D perhaps matches TRBD1 (6 bases). Germline CDR1 SQVTM, CDR2 ANQGSEA. CDR3 length equals 11 residues. The CDR3 sequence: CRGGQGCGYTF. DNA of the CDR3: TGCAGGGGGGGGCAGGGGTGCGGCTACACCTTC. The variable domain in full, completed from reference TRBV29-1 and TRBJ1-2, reads SAVISQKPSRDICQRGTSLTIQCQVDSQVTMMFWYRQQPGQSLTLIATANQGSEATYESGFVIDKFPISRPNLTFSTLTVSNMSPEDSSIYLCRGGQGCGYTFGSGTRLTVV.

The chain recombines TRBV7-2 with TRBJ2-7, with a weak D call TRBD2 (6 bases). The CDR3 sequence is 15 residues long. The V end was cut by 1 base, the J end by 4 bases, with 14 bases between. Germline CDR1 and CDR2: SGHTA and FQGNSA. In DNA form, the CDR3 reads TGTGCCAGCAGCTTAGGGGGGGTAGGAAAGTACGAGCAGTACTTC. Translated: CASSLGGVGKYEQYF.

V usage is TRBV6-1 and J usage is TRBJ2-3; a weak D match, TRBD2 (6 bases). Trimming removed 10 bases from V and 2 bases from J, with 16 bases in between. This CDR3 contains 14 residues. The germline CDR1 and CDR2 sequences are MNHNS and SASEGT. The CDR3 reads CAIPGLLPTDTQYF. CDR3 DNA: TGTGCCATCCCGGGACTCCTACCCACAGATACGCAGTATTTT.